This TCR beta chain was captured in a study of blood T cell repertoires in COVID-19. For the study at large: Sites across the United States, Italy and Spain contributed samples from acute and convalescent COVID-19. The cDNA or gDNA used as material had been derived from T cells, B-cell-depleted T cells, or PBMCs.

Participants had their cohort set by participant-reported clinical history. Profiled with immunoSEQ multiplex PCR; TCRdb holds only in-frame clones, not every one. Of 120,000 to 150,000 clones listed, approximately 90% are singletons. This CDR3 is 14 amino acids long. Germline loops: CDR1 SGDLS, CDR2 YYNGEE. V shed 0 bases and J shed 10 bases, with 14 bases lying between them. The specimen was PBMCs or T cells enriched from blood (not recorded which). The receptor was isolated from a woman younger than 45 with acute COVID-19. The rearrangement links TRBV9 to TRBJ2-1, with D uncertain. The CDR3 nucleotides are TGTGCCAGCAGCGTAGCGACTGCCTCGAGCGAGCAGTTCTTC. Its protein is CASSVATASSEQFF.